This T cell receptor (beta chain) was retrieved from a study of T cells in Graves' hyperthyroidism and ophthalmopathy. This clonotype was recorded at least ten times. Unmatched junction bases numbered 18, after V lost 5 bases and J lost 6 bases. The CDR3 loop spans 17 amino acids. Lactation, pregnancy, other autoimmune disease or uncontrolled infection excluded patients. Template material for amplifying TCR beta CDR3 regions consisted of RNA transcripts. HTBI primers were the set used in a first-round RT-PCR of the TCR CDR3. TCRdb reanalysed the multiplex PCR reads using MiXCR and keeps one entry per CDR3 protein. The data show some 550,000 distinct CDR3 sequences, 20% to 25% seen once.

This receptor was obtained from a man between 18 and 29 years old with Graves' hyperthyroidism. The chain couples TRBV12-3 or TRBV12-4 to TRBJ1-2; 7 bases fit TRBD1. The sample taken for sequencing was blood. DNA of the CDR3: TGTGCCAGCAGTCTCGACTCCTGGGCCCGACAGGGAGATGGCTACACCTTC. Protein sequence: CASSLDSWARQGDGYTF.